This is a list of T cell receptor beta chains from one sample in a study of vaccination and CD4 T cells after COVID-19. TCRdb re-called the PCR reads through MiXCR, storing one row per CDR3 protein. The data show some 11,000 distinct CDR3 sequences, 60% to 65% seen once. No antigen has been identified for these receptors. The specimen was CD4+ T cells from blood, cultured in vitro. The receptor source for this set is a human donor who had recovered from COVID-19. Both conserved end residues are part of each CDR3. The order of the fields is clone size, J gene, V gene, D gene, CDR3 DNA, CDR3 protein. A D gene is named only where the DNA matches it firmly. Clone size is stated in some rows and not others, as once, few, many or a class when expanded.

size: -
J: TRBJ1-1
V: TRBV6-1
D: TRBD1
DNA: TGTGCCAGCAGGTCCACCCGACAGGGGGTTCAGGCTTTCTTT
CDR3: CASRSTRQGVQAFF

size: few
J: TRBJ2-5
V: TRBV4-3
D: TRBD2
DNA: TGCGCCAGCAGCCAAGGAATTACGGGAGGGCCGGGGGAGACCCAGTACTTC
CDR3: CASSQGITGGPGETQYF

size: -
J: TRBJ2-5
V: TRBV20-1
D: TRBD2
DNA: TGCAGTGCGCCGGGACTAGCTGCCGAGACCCAGTACTTC
CDR3: CSAPGLAAETQYF

size: -
J: TRBJ1-5
V: TRBV20-1
D: TRBD1
DNA: TGCAGTGCTTGGACAGGGTCAGACCAGCCCCAGCATTTT
CDR3: CSAWTGSDQPQHF

size: -
J: TRBJ2-4
V: TRBV20-1
D: -
DNA: TGCAGTGCTCCGGATTTAGCCAAAAACATTCAGTACTTC
CDR3: CSAPDLAKNIQYF

size: -
J: TRBJ2-7
V: TRBV18
D: TRBD1
DNA: TGTGCCAGCTCACCAAAAAGGAGGGACAGGGGGACCTACGAGCAGTACTTC
CDR3: CASSPKRRDRGTYEQYF

size: -
J: TRBJ1-5
V: TRBV6-2/TRBV6-3
D: -
DNA: TGTGCCAGCAGTTACCGGTCGGGGGCGTCTGGTCAGCCCCAGCATTTT
CDR3: CASSYRSGASGQPQHF

size: once
J: TRBJ2-3
V: TRBV6-4
D: TRBD1
DNA: TGTGCCAGCAGTGACTCGACAGGGCCAGATACGCAGTATTTT
CDR3: CASSDSTGPDTQYF

size: -
J: TRBJ1-1
V: TRBV7-3
D: -
DNA: TGTGCCAGCAGCTTAAATCAGGGGTTTGAAGCTTTCTTT
CDR3: CASSLNQGFEAFF

size: -
J: TRBJ1-5
V: TRBV2
D: -
DNA: TGTGCCAGCAGTGAGTCAGGGTACAATCAGCCCCAGCATTTT
CDR3: CASSESGYNQPQHF

size: -
J: TRBJ2-3
V: TRBV3-1
D: TRBD2
DNA: TGTGCCAGCAGCCCCGCTAGCGGCTACACAGATACGCAGTATTTT
CDR3: CASSPASGYTDTQYF

size: -
J: TRBJ2-7
V: TRBV19
D: -
DNA: TGTGCCAGTAGCATTGAACTAGAGGACGAGCAGTACTTC
CDR3: CASSIELEDEQYF

size: -
J: TRBJ2-5
V: TRBV6-1
D: -
DNA: TGTGCCAGCAGTAACCCGGACTATCCGAGGACCCAGTACTTC
CDR3: CASSNPDYPRTQYF

size: -
J: TRBJ1-5
V: TRBV7-2
D: -
DNA: TGTGCCAGCAGCTTATTAGGCCTCAATCAGCCCCAGCATTTT
CDR3: CASSLLGLNQPQHF

size: -
J: TRBJ1-1
V: TRBV30
D: -
DNA: TGTGCCTGGAGTTCACAGTCCGGTCATGGGTTTGAAGCTTTCTTT
CDR3: CAWSSQSGHGFEAFF

size: -
J: TRBJ1-5
V: TRBV6-1
D: -
DNA: TGTGCCAGCAGTGAACAAATATTACAGGGATCCCGGCCCCAGCATTTT
CDR3: CASSEQILQGSRPQHF

size: -
J: TRBJ2-3
V: TRBV15
D: TRBD1
DNA: TGTGCCACCAGCAGAGGGGTGGGACAGGGCACAGATACGCAGTATTTT
CDR3: CATSRGVGQGTDTQYF

size: -
J: TRBJ2-7
V: TRBV7-2
D: TRBD1
DNA: TGTGCCAGCAGCGCGACAGGGGACAGCTCCTACGAGCAGTACTTC
CDR3: CASSATGDSSYEQYF

size: large
J: TRBJ1-5
V: TRBV18
D: -
DNA: TGTGCCAGCTCACCTGGAGGGGATCAGCCCCAGCATTTT
CDR3: CASSPGGDQPQHF

size: -
J: TRBJ2-5
V: TRBV7-2
D: -
DNA: TGTGCCAGCAGCTCCCGGGACAAAAACCCGGGGGGCCAGTACTTC
CDR3: CASSSRDKNPGGQYF

size: -
J: TRBJ2-3
V: TRBV6-5
D: TRBD2
DNA: TGTGCCAGCAGTTACTCGACGGGACTAGCGGGAGGGGAAGCTACGCAGTATTTT
CDR3: CASSYSTGLAGGEATQYF

size: few
J: TRBJ2-7
V: TRBV6-1
D: -
DNA: TGTGCCAGCAGTGAAGCAGGACTAAGGGAGGCAATCTACGAGCAGTACTTC
CDR3: CASSEAGLREAIYEQYF